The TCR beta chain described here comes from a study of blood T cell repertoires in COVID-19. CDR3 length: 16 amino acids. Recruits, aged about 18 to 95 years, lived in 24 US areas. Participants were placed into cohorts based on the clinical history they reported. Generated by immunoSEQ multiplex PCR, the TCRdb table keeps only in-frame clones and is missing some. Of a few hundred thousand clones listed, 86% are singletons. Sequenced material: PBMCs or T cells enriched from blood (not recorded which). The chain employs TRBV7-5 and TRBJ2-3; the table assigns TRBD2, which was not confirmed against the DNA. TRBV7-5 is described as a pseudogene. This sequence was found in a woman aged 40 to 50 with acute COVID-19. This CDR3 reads CVRSLASGRAGDTQYF. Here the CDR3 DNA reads TGTGTCAGAAGCTTAGCTAGCGGGAGGGCGGGAGATACGCAGTATTTT.